These 10 T cell receptor beta chains were all obtained from the same sample, sequenced in a study of blood T cell repertoires in COVID-19. Libraries were prepared by immunoSEQ multiplex PCR; TCRdb keeps only in-frame clonotypes and omits some of them. The sample has a few hundred thousand clones, approximately 85% seen once; the top ten hold around 12%. Sequencing was done on a sample of peripheral blood. The receptors were sampled from an elderly man with acute or convalescent COVID-19.

The V call is TRBV6-5, the J call TRBJ2-3; 7 bases map to TRBD1. The length of the CDR3 is 16 residues. Germline CDR1 is MNHEY and CDR2 is SVGAGI. V lost 0 bases and J lost 2; bases outside the gene matches: 5. The CDR3 sequence: CASSYSSGQITDTQYF. CDR3 nucleotide sequence: TGTGCCAGCAGTTACTCGTCGGGACAGATCACAGATACGCAGTATTTT.

As concerns this clone: One end of the junction is discordant with germline, which a read error may explain. This chain uses TRBV6-1 with TRBJ2-1; 9 bases line up with TRBD2. The CDR3 spans 14 residues. Per the germline V gene, CDR1 is MNHNS and CDR2 is SASEGT. The CDR3: CASSKAGGYNEQFF. The CDR3 bases are TGTGCCAGCAGTAAAGCGGGAGGCTACAATGAGCAGTTCTTC.

The V gene is TRBV5-1, the J gene TRBJ1-6; 7 nucleotides align to TRBD1. CDR3 length equals 13 residues. The germline V gene encodes CDR1 SGHRS and CDR2 YFSETQ. Trimming took 8 bases from V and 7 from J; bases not matched to a gene: 6. The chain's CDR3 is CARRQGENSPLHF. For the CDR3, the DNA is TGCGCCAGAAGACAGGGAGAGAATTCACCCCTCCACTTT.

V usage is TRBV6-2 or TRBV6-3 and J usage is TRBJ1-5; unclear D gene. Germline V gives CDR1 MNHEY, CDR2 SVGEGT. V was pared by 1 base and J by 6 bases, with 7 bases between. The CDR3 sequence is 13 residues long. This CDR3 is CASSYFERQPQHF. The CDR3 coding sequence is TGTGCCAGCAGTTACTTTGAGCGTCAGCCCCAGCATTTT.

This chain joins TRBV4-3 and TRBJ1-4; 8 bases line up with TRBD1. Germline lookup yields CDR1 LGHNA and CDR2 YSLEER. This CDR3 has 16 residues. Trimming cost V 4 bases and J 7 bases; bases outside gene matches: 11. The CDR3 loop reads CASSPSTGGRSEKLFF. Here the CDR3 DNA reads TGCGCCAGCAGCCCGAGCACAGGGGGTCGGAGTGAAAAACTGTTTTTT.

CDR3 amino acids: CATSKTSGRNEQFF. In nucleotides, the CDR3 is TGTGCCACCAGCAAAACTAGCGGCAGGAATGAGCAGTTCTTC. The rearrangement uses TRBV15 and TRBJ2-1, with TRBD2 matching over 8 bases. The CDR3 has 14 amino acids. CDR1 and CDR2 from the germline V gene are LNHNV and YYDKDF (reference sequence). V lost 4 bases, J lost 7 bases, and 6 bases stayed unmatched.

This chain connects TRBV7-8 to TRBJ1-3, with D maybe TRBD1 (6 bases). The V gene lost 0 bases and the J gene lost 1 base, with 7 bases spanning the gap. Germline V gene lookup returns CDR1 SGHVS and CDR2 FQNEAQ. The CDR3 is 15 residues long. CDR3 sequence reads: CASSLAQGSGNTIYF. In DNA form, the CDR3 reads TGTGCCAGCAGCTTAGCGCAGGGGTCTGGAAACACCATATATTTT.

The rearrangement joins TRBV6-5 to TRBJ2-1; 8 bases agree with TRBD2. CDR3 size: 15 residues. Germline V gene data show CDR1 as MNHEY and CDR2 as SVGAGI. Trimming removed 2 bases from V and 7 bases from J; junction bases left unmatched: 7. The CDR3 nucleotides are TGTGCCAGCAGTTACGCGGGGGGCTTACCTAATGAGCAGTTCTTC. Protein: CASSYAGGLPNEQFF.

The chain carries TRBV19 and TRBJ1-5, with 7 bases matching TRBD1. The CDR3 has 15 amino acids. With V trimmed by 6 bases and J by 2 bases, 7 bases remained unmatched. The germline V gene encodes CDR1 LNHDA and CDR2 SQIVND (reference sequence). CDR3 DNA: TGTGCCAGTAGGGAGACAGGGTGGGGCAATCAGCCCCAGCATTTT. Translation gives CASRETGWGNQPQHF.

CDR3 bases: TGTGCCACCAGCAGAGGAACAGGGGGAAGCGGGGAGCTGTTTTTT. Its protein product is CATSRGTGGSGELFF. The genes are TRBV15 and TRBJ2-2; 8 bases map to TRBD1. The CDR3 consists of 15 residues. V trimming: 1 base; J trimming: 7 bases; junction bases outside the gene matches: 5. The germline V gene encodes CDR1 LNHNV and CDR2 YYDKDF (reference sequence).